This T cell receptor beta chain was obtained from a study of cytomegalovirus exposure and HLA in healthy donors. The overall study: The Caucasian-associated ancestry cluster held less than 85% of a few hundred genotyped donors. Study outcomes and limitations: With DRB1 most and HLA-C fewest, TCR association rates differed between HLA loci in a later analysis. Accurate prediction of HLA-A and HLA-B alleles (for most subjects) was reportedly achieved from TCR beta sequences.

Points on this clone: Antigen: not known.

Donors showed nominal health when sampled, although they likely had unrecorded immune exposures. With 60 Vbeta and 13 Jbeta primers, the PCR was carried out. Here immunoSEQ multiplex PCR was the method, and the copy in TCRdb shows in-frame clones only, minus some. Of around 190,000 clones listed, approximately 80% are singletons. Germline-derived CDR1 and CDR2 are MNHNS and SASEGT. This CDR3 is 15 amino acids long. V gave up 6 bases and J gave up 3 bases; unmatched junction bases: 11. The sequenced sample consisted of PBMCs. This receptor was taken from a man in his sixties in good health and CMV-seronegative. The genes are TRBV6-1 and TRBJ2-7; 7 bases are a match to TRBD1. The chain's CDR3 is CASRLDRAYDYEQYF. CDR3 nucleotide sequence: TGTGCCAGCAGGCTCGACAGGGCCTACGACTACGAGCAGTACTTC.